What follows is one T cell receptor beta chain and its context. Libraries were prepared by immunoSEQ multiplex PCR; TCRdb keeps only in-frame clonotypes and omits some of them. The sample comprises hundreds of thousands of clones, around 85% of which are singletons, and around 3% rests with the top ten. This sample is drawn from a study of blood T cell repertoires in COVID-19. Study at large: COVID-19 samples collected from the United States, Italy and Spain covered acute and convalescent phases.

Trimming removed 1 base at V and 0 bases at J, with 5 bases between. Germline V CDR1 and CDR2: SQVTM, ANQGSEA. This CDR3 is 13 amino acids long. This clonotype originated in a woman between 35 and 50 years old with acute COVID-19. The source material was PBMCs or T cells enriched from blood (not recorded which). This chain links TRBV29-1 with TRBJ2-3; D is unresolved. In DNA, the CDR3 is TGCAGCGTTGAAGTCTCCAGCACAGATACGCAGTATTTT. The encoded protein is CSVEVSSTDTQYF.